The rows below give T cell receptor beta chains drawn from one sample of a study of T-cell memory formation after mild COVID-19. TCRdb reprocessed the 5' RACE reads via MiXCR and lists one record per CDR3 protein. The sample contains 400,000 to 500,000 distinct CDR3 sequences, 24% of which appear only once. The sequenced sample was PBMCs or a T cell subset sorted from them (not recorded which). The receptor set was obtained from an adult woman who had mild COVID-19 (a few samples of this study predate the infection). Cell type and time point are not known. Each CDR3 is given with its conserved first and last residue. A D gene is named only where the DNA matches it firmly. Size is omitted from some rows. Given values are once, few, many or a class for expanded clones.

TGTGCCAGTAGTATACGGGGGTCTAATTCACCCCTCCACTTT	CASSIRGSNSPLHF	.	TRBV19	TRBJ1-6	.
TGTGCCAGCAGTGGCCGGGAGCCACAAGAGACCCAGTACTTC	CASSGREPQETQYF	few	TRBV6-1	TRBJ2-5	.
TGTGCCAGCAGTTTAGGGCGGGCGCCCGGCAATGAGCAGTTCTTC	CASSLGRAPGNEQFF	.	TRBV12-3/TRBV12-4	TRBJ2-1	.
TGTGCCACCAGTGCGTTAGCGGGAGGCGAGCAGTACTTC	CATSALAGGEQYF	.	TRBV24-1	TRBJ2-7	TRBD2
TGCAGTGCTACGTACCCACATTACGTACTAGCTGGCACAGATACGCAGTATTTT	CSATYPHYVLAGTDTQYF	.	TRBV20-1	TRBJ2-3	.
TGTGCCAGCAGTTTTATCGGAACCGGGGAGCTGTTTTTT	CASSFIGTGELFF	.	TRBV28	TRBJ2-2	.
TGTGCCTGGAAAAATGGTGGGACCGACGGAGATACGCAGTATTTT	CAWKNGGTDGDTQYF	many	TRBV30	TRBJ2-3	.
TGTGCCAGCCGCGACTTGGGCAGGAGCACCGGGGAGCTGTTTTTT	CASRDLGRSTGELFF	few	TRBV25-1	TRBJ2-2	.
TGCAGCAGAACTAACCGGGACAAGGGTCCCCACGAGCAGTACTTC	CSRTNRDKGPHEQYF	.	TRBV29-1	TRBJ2-7	.
TGTGCCAGCAGCGCAGGGGTGACTGGGGCCAACGTCCTGACTTTC	CASSAGVTGANVLTF	.	TRBV9	TRBJ2-6	.
TGTGCCAGCTCACCAGGGACCCCCGCCGGATCGCAGTATTTT	CASSPGTPAGSQYF	.	TRBV18	TRBJ2-3	.
TGTGCCAGCAGGGGCGGAGTGGGTTTAAACATTCAGTACTTC	CASRGGVGLNIQYF	once	TRBV6-6	TRBJ2-4	.
TGCGCCAGCAGCCAAGGTCCGTCCCAGGGGGTTCCGTACTTC	CASSQGPSQGVPYF	few	TRBV4-3	TRBJ2-4	TRBD1
TGTGCCAGCAGTCTCTACAGGGATGGCGACACTGAAGCTTTCTTT	CASSLYRDGDTEAFF	.	TRBV7-2	TRBJ1-1	.
TGCAGTGCTAGAAAGAGCAATCAGCCCCAGCATTTT	CSARKSNQPQHF	.	TRBV20-1	TRBJ1-5	.
TGTGCCAGCAGCCGAATTGGACAGCAATCCTACGAGCAGTACTTC	CASSRIGQQSYEQYF	.	TRBV7-2	TRBJ2-7	.
TGTGCCAGCACAAGCGGGCGGGAGCCCTACGAGCAGTACTTC	CASTSGREPYEQYF	many	TRBV7-8	TRBJ2-7	TRBD2
TGTGCCAGCAGCTCTGGGACAGGGAGTAATGAAAAACTGTTTTTT	CASSSGTGSNEKLFF	.	TRBV7-2	TRBJ1-4	TRBD1
TGTGCCAGCATTCTAGGGGCTTTGAACACTGAAGCTTTCTTT	CASILGALNTEAFF	.	TRBV12-3/TRBV12-4	TRBJ1-1	.
TGTGCCAGCTCACCACGATCCGACAATCAGCCCCAGCATTTT	CASSPRSDNQPQHF	.	TRBV18	TRBJ1-5	.
TGTGCCAGCACCCCTCCAGGGCCACCGTCCGCCGAGCAGTACTTC	CASTPPGPPSAEQYF	few	TRBV2	TRBJ2-7	.
TGTGCCAGCAGTTTAAACTGGGCCGATAATTCACCCCTCCACTTT	CASSLNWADNSPLHF	.	TRBV27	TRBJ1-6	.